This T cell receptor beta chain was recovered during a study of OX40 agonist ivuxolimab in advanced cancers. Whole-study findings and limits: Among the least clonally expanded were partial responders at 0.1-3.0 mg/kg.

About this clone: Antigen specificity is unknown.

Profiled with immunoSEQ multiplex PCR; TCRdb holds only in-frame clones, not every one. The table lists fewer than 85,000 clones, less than 90% of them singletons. This TCR was sampled from an adult with an advanced solid tumor such as melanoma, head and neck, liver or kidney cancer. The sample here was CD4+ or CD8+ T cells sorted from blood, taken in a trial of the OX40 agonist ivuxolimab.

The chain's CDR3 is CASSPGAGGGYTDTQYF. In nucleotides, the CDR3 is TGTGCCAGCAGTCCAGGAGCGGGAGGGGGATACACAGATACGCAGTATTTT. V gene TRBV27 combines with J gene TRBJ2-3; 10 bases fit TRBD2. Germline V gene data show CDR1 as MNHEY and CDR2 as SMNVEV (reference sequence). CDR3 length: 17 residues. The trim removed 5 bases at V and 2 bases at J, leaving 10 bases unmatched.